Below, 3 T cell receptor beta chains from the same sample are listed, as sequenced in a study of T cell repertoires in cytomegalovirus infection. TCRdb analysed the reads with MiXCR anew, one entry per CDR3 protein. The sample includes hundreds of thousands of distinct CDR3 sequences, 20% to 30% of them seen just once. The specimen sequenced was CD8+ T cells from PBMCs. The source is a human donor in good health (CMV status not recorded). Some clones in this sample may be carry-over from other donors' samples.

Concerning this clonotype: A read error is possible here, since a much larger clone lies one base away. The chain uses TRBV7-2 and TRBJ2-3; 10 bases align to TRBD2. CDR1 and CDR2 from the germline V gene are SGHTA and FQGNSA. Losses at the gene ends were 8 bases for V and 4 bases for J; bases not matched to a gene: 15. CDR3 length: 17 amino acids. CDR3 bases: TGTGCCAGCTCCGATATAGCGGGGGGCTTTGGCGCAGATACGCAGTATTTT. It encodes CASSDIAGGFGADTQYF. The variable domain in full, with the rest retrieved from reference TRBV7-2 and TRBJ2-3, is GAGVSQSPSNKVTEKGKDVELRCDPISGHTALYWYRQSLGQGLEFLIYFQGNSAPDKSGLPSDRFSAERTGGSVSTLTIQRTQQEDSAVYLCASSDIAGGFGADTQYFGPGTRLTVL.

The genes are TRBV27 and TRBJ2-5, with 7 positions matching TRBD1. The CDR3 spans 14 residues. The V and J ends lost 8 bases and 0 bases, in that order; junction bases with no gene match: 6. Germline loops: CDR1 MNHEY, CDR2 SMNVEV (reference sequence). In nucleotides, the CDR3 is TGTGCCAGCGGGAGACAGGGAGACCAAGAGACCCAGTACTTC. Its protein is CASGRQGDQETQYF.

V and J are TRBV25-1 and TRBJ2-3; 9 nucleotides line up with TRBD2. V was pared by 3 bases and J by 2 bases, with 3 bases of the junction left unmatched. Germline CDR1 MGHDK, CDR2 SYGVNS. This CDR3 spans 15 amino acids. The CDR3 reads CASSDLAGYTDTQYF. In DNA, the CDR3 is TGTGCCAGCAGTGACCTAGCGGGGTACACAGATACGCAGTATTTT.